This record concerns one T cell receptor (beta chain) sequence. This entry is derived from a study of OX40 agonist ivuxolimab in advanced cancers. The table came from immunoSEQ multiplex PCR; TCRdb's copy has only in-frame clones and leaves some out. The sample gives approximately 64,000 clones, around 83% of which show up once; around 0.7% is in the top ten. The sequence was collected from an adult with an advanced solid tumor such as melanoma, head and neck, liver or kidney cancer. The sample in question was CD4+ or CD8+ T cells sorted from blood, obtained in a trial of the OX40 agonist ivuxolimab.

The CDR3 here is CASSLRTSARYEQYF. In DNA form, the CDR3 reads TGTGCCAGCAGCCTGCGGACTAGCGCCAGGTACGAGCAGTACTTC. V and J are TRBV4-2 and TRBJ2-7, with 9 nucleotides matching TRBD2. The CDR3 has 15 residues. With V trimmed by 4 bases and J by 4 bases, 8 bases remained unmatched. Germline-derived CDR1 and CDR2 are LGHNA and YNFKEQ.